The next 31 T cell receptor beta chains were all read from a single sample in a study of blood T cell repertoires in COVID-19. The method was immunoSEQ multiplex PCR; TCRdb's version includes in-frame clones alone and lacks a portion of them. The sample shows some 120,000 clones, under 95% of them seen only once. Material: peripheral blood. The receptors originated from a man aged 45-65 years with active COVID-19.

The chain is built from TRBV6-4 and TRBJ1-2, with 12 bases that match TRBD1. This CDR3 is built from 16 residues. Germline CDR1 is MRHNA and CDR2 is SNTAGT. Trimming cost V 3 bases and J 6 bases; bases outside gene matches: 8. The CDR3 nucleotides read TGTGCCAGCAGTGAGAGTTGGGGGACAGGGGGCCATGGCTACACCTTC. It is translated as CASSESWGTGGHGYTF.

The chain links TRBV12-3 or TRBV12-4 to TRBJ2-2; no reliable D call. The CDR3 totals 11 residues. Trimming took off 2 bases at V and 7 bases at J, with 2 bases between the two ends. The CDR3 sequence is CASSLLGELFF. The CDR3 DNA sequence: TGTGCCAGCAGTTTACTCGGGGAGCTGTTTTTT.

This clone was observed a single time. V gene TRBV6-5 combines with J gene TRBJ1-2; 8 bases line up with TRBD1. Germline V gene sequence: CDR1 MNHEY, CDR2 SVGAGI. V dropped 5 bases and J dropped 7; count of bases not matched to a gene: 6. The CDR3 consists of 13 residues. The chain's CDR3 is CASSQGAVSGYTF. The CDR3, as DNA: TGTGCCAGCAGTCAGGGGGCGGTCTCTGGCTACACCTTC.

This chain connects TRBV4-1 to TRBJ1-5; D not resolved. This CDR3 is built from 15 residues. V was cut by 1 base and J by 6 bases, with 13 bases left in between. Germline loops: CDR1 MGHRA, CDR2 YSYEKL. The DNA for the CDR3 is TGCGCCAGCAGCCAAGGGTATGGAAGCGGTCAGCCCCAGCATTTT. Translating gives CASSQGYGSGQPQHF.

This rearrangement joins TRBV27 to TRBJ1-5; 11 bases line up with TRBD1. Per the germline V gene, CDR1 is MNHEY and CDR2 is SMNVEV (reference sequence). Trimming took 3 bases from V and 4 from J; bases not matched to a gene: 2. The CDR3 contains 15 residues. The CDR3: CASSFGTGGNQPQHF. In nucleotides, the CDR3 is TGTGCCAGCAGTTTTGGGACAGGGGGTAATCAGCCCCAGCATTTT.

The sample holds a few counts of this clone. CDR3 in amino acids: CASSHQGMSNQPQHF. In nucleotides, the CDR3 is TGTGCCAGTAGCCATCAGGGTATGAGCAATCAGCCCCAGCATTTT. The chain has TRBV19 and TRBJ1-5; D is possibly TRBD1 (5 bases). Looked up from germline, CDR1 is LNHDA and CDR2 is SQIVND (reference sequence). V lost 6 bases and J lost 1, with 13 bases in between. CDR3 length: 15 amino acids.

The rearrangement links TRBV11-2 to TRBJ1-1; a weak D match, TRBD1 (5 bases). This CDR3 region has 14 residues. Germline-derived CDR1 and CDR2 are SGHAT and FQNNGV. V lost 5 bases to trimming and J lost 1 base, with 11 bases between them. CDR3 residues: CASSPGLSNTEAFF. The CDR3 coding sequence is TGTGCCAGCAGCCCGGGACTTTCGAACACTGAAGCTTTCTTT. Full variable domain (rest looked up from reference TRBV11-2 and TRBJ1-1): EAGVAQSPRYKIIEKRQSVAFWCNPISGHATLYWYQQILGQGPKLLIQFQNNGVVDDSQLPKDRFSAERLKGVDSTLKIQPAKLEDSAVYLCASSPGLSNTEAFFGQGTRLTVV.

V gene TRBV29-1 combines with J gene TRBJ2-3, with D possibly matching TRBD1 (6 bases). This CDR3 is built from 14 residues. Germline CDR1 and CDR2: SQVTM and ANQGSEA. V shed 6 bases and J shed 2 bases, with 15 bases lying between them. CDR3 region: CSVQSGVITDTQYF. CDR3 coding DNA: TGCAGCGTCCAATCAGGGGTTATCACAGATACGCAGTATTTT.

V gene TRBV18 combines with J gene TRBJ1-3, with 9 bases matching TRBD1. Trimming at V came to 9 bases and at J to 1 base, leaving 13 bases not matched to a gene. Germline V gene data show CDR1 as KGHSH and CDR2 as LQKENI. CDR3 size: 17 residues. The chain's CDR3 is CASSPSPQGASGNTIYF. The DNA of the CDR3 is TGTGCCAGTTCTCCGTCCCCACAGGGGGCGTCTGGAAACACCATATATTTT.

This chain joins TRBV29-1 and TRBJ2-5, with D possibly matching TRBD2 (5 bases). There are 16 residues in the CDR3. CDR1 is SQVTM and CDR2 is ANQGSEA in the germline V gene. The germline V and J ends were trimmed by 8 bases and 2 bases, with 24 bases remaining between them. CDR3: CSSRGRDTNRQETQYF. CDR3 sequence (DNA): TGCAGCTCACGAGGGAGAGACACTAACCGACAAGAGACCCAGTACTTC. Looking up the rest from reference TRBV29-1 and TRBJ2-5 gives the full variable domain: SAVISQKPSRDICQRGTSLTIQCQVDSQVTMMFWYRQQPGQSLTLIATANQGSEATYESGFVIDKFPISRPNLTFSTLTVSNMSPEDSSIYLCSSRGRDTNRQETQYFGPGTRLLVL.

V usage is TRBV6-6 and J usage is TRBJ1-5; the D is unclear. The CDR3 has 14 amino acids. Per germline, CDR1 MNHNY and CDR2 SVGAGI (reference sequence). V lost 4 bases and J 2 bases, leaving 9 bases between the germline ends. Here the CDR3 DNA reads TGTGCCAGCAGTTTTCAAGAGGGCAATCAGCCCCAGCATTTT. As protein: CASSFQEGNQPQHF.

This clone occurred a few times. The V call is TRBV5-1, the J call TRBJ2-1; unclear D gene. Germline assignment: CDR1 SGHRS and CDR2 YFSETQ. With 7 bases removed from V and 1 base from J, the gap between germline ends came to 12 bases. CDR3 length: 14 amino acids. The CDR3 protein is CASRLDLSYNEQFF. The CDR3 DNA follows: TGCGCCAGCCGACTCGATCTTTCCTACAATGAGCAGTTCTTC.

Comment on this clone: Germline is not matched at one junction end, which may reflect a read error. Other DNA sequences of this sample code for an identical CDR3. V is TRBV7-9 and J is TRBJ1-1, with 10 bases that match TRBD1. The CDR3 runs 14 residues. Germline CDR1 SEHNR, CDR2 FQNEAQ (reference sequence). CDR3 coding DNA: TGTGCCAGTAGCTCGGGGACAGGGGTCACTGAAGCTTTCTTT. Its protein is CASSSGTGVTEAFF.

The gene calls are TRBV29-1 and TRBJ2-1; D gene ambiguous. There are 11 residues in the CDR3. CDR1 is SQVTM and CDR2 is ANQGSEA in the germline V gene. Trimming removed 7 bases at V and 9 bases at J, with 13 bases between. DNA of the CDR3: TGCAGCGCCGTGTTGCGCGGTGAGCAGTTCTTC. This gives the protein CSAVLRGEQFF.

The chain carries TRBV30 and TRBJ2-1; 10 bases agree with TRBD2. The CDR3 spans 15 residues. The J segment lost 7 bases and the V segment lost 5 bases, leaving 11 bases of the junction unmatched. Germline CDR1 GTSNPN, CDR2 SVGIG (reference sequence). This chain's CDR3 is CAWGGVAGGWNEQFF. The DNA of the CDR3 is TGTGCCTGGGGGGGGGTAGCGGGAGGTTGGAATGAGCAGTTCTTC.

The CDR3 nucleotides are TGTGCCAGCAGCTTATCTTTGAACACTGAAGCTTTCTTT. Its translation: CASSLSLNTEAFF. V gene TRBV7-2 combines with J gene TRBJ1-1, with D unresolved. Trimming removed 2 bases from V and 0 bases from J, with 4 bases in between. Germline lookup yields CDR1 SGHTA and CDR2 FQGNSA. This CDR3 contains 13 residues.

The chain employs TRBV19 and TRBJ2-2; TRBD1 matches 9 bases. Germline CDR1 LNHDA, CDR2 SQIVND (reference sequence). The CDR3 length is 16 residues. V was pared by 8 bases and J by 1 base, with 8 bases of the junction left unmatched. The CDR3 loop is CASGQGRSGNTGELFF. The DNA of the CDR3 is TGTGCCAGTGGACAGGGGCGATCGGGGAACACCGGGGAGCTGTTTTTT.

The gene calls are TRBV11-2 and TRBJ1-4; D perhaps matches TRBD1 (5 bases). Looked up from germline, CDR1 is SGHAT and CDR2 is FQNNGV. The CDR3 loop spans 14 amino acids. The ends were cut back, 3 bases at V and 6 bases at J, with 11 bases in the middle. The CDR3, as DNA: TGTGCCAGCAGCTTGACAAGGGGCGATGAAAAACTGTTTTTT. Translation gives CASSLTRGDEKLFF.

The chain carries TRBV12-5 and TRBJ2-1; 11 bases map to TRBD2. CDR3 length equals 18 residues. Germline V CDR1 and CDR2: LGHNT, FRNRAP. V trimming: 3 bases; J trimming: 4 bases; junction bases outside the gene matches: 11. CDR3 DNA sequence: TGTGCTAGTGGTTTTCACGTAGCGGGGGGGCCATTATACAATGAGCAGTTCTTC. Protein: CASGFHVAGGPLYNEQFF. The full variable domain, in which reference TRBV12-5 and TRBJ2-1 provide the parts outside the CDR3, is DARVTQTPRHKVTEMGQEVTMRCQPILGHNTVFWYRQTMMQGLELLAYFRNRAPLDDSGMPKDRFSAEMPDATLATLKIQPSEPRDSAVYFCASGFHVAGGPLYNEQFFGPGTRLTVL.

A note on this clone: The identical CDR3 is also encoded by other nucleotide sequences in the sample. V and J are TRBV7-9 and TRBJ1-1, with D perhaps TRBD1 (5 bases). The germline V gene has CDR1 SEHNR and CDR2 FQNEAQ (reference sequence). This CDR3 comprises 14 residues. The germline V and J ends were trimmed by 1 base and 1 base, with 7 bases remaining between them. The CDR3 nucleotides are TGTGCCAGCAGCTTAGGGCAGGGGAACACTGAAGCTTTCTTT. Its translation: CASSLGQGNTEAFF.

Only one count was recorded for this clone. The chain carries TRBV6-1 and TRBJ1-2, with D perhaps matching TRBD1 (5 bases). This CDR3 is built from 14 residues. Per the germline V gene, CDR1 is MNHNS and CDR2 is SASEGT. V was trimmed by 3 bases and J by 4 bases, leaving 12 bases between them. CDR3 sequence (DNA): TGTGCCAGCAGTGATGGACATTGGGGCTATGGCTACACCTTC. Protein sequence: CASSDGHWGYGYTF.

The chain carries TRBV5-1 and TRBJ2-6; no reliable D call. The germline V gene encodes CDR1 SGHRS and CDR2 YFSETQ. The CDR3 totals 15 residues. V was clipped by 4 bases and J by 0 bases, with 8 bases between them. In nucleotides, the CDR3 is TGCGCCAGCAGCCTCACAGCCTCTGGGGCCAACGTCCTGACTTTC. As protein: CASSLTASGANVLTF.

The DNA for the CDR3 is TGTGCCAGTAGTATAGGTGGGGGACTAGCGCTCACCGGGGAGCTGTTTTTT. As protein: CASSIGGGLALTGELFF. The chain recombines TRBV19 with TRBJ2-2; 10 positions match TRBD2. V trimming: 1 base; J trimming: 4 bases; junction bases outside the gene matches: 6. CDR3 length equals 17 residues. Germline V gene data show CDR1 as LNHDA and CDR2 as SQIVND (reference sequence). The full variable domain, in which reference TRBV19 and TRBJ2-2 provide the parts outside the CDR3, is DGGITQSPKYLFRKEGQNVTLSCEQNLNHDAMYWYRQDPGQGLRLIYYSQIVNDFQKGDIAEGYSVSREKKESFPLTVTSAQKNPTAFYLCASSIGGGLALTGELFFGEGSRLTVL.

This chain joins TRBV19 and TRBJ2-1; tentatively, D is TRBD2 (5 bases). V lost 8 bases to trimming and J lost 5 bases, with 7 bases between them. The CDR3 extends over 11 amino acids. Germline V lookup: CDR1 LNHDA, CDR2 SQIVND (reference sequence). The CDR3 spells CASVANNEQFF. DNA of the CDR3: TGTGCCAGTGTAGCGAACAATGAGCAGTTCTTC.

The CDR3 sequence: CASSLGTAGGNSPLHF. In DNA form, the CDR3 reads TGCGCCAGCAGCCTCGGGACTGCCGGGGGGAATTCACCCCTCCACTTT. The J gene is TRBJ1-6, the V gene TRBV5-1; D might be TRBD1 (5 bases). Trimming cost V 4 bases and J 7 bases, with 18 bases left between them. This CDR3 spans 16 amino acids. Germline V gene sequence: CDR1 SGHRS, CDR2 YFSETQ. The variable domain in full, with the rest retrieved from reference TRBV5-1 and TRBJ1-6, is KAGVTQTPRYLIKTRGQQVTLSCSPISGHRSVSWYQQTPGQGLQFLFEYFSETQRNKGNFPGRFSGRQFSNSRSEMNVSTLELGDSALYLCASSLGTAGGNSPLHFGNGTRLTVT.

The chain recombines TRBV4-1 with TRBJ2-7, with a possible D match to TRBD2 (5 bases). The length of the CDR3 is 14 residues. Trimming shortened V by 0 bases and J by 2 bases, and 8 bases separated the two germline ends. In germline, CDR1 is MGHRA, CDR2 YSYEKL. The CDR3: CASSQEYGTYEQYV. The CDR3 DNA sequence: TGCGCCAGCAGCCAAGAATACGGGACCTACGAGCAGTACGTC.

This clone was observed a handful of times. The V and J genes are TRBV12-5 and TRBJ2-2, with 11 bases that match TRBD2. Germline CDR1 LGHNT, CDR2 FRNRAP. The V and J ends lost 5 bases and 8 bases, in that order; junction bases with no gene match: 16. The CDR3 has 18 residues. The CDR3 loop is CASGLLAPSGRFSGELFF. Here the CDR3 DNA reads TGTGCTAGTGGTCTCCTCGCCCCTAGCGGGAGGTTCTCTGGGGAGCTGTTTTTT. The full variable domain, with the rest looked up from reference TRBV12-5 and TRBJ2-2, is DARVTQTPRHKVTEMGQEVTMRCQPILGHNTVFWYRQTMMQGLELLAYFRNRAPLDDSGMPKDRFSAEMPDATLATLKIQPSEPRDSAVYFCASGLLAPSGRFSGELFFGEGSRLTVL.

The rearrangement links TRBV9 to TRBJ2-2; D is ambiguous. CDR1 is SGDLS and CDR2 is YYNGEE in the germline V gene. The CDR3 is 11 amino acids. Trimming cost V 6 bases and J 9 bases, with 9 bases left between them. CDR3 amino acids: CASTRGRELFF. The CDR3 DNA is TGTGCCAGCACGCGCGGTAGGGAGCTGTTTTTT.

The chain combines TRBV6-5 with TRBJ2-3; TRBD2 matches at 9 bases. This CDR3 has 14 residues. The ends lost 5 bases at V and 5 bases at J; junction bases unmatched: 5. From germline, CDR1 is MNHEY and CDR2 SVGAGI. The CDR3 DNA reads TGTGCCAGCAGTCGTAGCGGGAGTATAGATACGCAGTATTTT. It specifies CASSRSGSIDTQYF.

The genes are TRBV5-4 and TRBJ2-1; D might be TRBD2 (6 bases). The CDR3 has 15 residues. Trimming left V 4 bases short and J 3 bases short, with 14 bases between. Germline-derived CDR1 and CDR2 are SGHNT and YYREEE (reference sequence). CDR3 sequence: CASSPPGVRYNEQFF. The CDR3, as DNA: TGTGCCAGCAGCCCCCCGGGAGTACGCTACAATGAGCAGTTCTTC.

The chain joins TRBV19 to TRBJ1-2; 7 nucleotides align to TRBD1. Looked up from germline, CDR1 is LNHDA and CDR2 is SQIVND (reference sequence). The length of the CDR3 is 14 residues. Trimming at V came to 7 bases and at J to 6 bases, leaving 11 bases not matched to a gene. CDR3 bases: TGTGCCAGTACCAAAGTGACAGGGCGGAATGGCTACACCTTC. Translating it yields CASTKVTGRNGYTF.